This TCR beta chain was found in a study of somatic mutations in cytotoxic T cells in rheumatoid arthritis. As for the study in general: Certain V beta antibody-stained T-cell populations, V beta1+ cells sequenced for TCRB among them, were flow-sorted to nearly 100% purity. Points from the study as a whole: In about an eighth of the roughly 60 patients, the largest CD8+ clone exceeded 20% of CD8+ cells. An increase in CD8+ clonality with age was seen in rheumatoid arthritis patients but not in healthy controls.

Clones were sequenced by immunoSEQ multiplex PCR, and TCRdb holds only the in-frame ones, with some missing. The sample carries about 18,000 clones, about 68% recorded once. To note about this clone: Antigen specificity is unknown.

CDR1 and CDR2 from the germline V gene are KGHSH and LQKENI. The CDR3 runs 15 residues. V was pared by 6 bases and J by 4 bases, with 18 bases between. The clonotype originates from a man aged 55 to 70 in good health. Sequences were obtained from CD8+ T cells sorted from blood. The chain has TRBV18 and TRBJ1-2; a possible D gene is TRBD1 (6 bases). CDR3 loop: CASSPRAGVGYGYTF. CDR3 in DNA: TGTGCCAGCTCCCCGCGGGCAGGGGTCGGCTATGGCTACACCTTC.